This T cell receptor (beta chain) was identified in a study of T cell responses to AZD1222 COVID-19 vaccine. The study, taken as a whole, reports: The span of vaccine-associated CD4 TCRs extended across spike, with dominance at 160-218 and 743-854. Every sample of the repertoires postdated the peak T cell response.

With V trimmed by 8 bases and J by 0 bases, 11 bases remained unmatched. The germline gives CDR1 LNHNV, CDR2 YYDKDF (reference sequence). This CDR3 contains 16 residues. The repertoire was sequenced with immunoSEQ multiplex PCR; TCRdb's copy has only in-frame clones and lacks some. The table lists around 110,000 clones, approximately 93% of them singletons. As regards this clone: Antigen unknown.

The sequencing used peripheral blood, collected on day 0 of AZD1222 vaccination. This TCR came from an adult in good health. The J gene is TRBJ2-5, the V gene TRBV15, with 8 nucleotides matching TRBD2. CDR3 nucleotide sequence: TGTGCCACCGGAATCGGGGGGGAGAGGTACCAAGAGACCCAGTACTTC. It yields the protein CATGIGGERYQETQYF.